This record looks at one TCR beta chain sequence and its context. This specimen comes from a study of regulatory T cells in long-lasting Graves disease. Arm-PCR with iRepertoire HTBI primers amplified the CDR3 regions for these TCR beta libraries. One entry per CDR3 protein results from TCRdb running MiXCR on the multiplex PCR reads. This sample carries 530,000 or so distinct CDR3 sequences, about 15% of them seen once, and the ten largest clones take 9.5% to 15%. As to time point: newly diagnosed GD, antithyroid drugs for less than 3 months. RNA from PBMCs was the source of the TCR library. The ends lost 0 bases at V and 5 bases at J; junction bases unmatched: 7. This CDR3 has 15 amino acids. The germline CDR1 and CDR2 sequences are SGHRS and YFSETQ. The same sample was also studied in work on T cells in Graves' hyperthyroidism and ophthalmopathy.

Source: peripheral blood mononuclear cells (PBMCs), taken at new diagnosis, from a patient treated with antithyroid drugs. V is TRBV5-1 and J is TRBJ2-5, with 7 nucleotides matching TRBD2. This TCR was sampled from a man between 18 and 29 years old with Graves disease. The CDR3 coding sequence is TGCGCCAGCAGCTTGGGGGCGGGAGTGCGGGAGACCCAGTACTTC. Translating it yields CASSLGAGVRETQYF.